The clone carrying this T cell receptor (beta chain) turned up a few times. Its antigen remains unidentified. Expressed TCRB transcripts were sequenced because the isolated RNA had all been reverse transcribed beforehand. Each sample of naive, central memory or regulatory T cells had, on average, roughly 3.5 million reads. The method was immunoSEQ multiplex PCR; TCRdb's version includes in-frame clones alone and lacks a portion of them. The sample consists of about 390,000 clones, over 9% of them appearing once. This record belongs to a study of beta chain features in type 1 diabetes. Germline CDR1 is SGHTA and CDR2 is FQGTGA. V was shortened by 5 bases and J by 6 bases, with 15 bases between the two germline ends. This CDR3 is 14 amino acids long. Overall study findings and caveats: In all four CD4+ subsets, TCRB CDR3 length was significantly, moderately reduced in type 1 diabetes.

The sample was central memory CD4+ T cells from blood. This chain joins TRBV7-3 and TRBJ2-3; a weak D match, TRBD1 (6 bases). The receptor was derived from a man aged 30 to 39 with type 1 diabetes. The CDR3 is CASSPDLGADTQYF. The CDR3 DNA sequence: TGTGCCAGCAGCCCCGACCTGGGGGCGGATACGCAGTATTTT.